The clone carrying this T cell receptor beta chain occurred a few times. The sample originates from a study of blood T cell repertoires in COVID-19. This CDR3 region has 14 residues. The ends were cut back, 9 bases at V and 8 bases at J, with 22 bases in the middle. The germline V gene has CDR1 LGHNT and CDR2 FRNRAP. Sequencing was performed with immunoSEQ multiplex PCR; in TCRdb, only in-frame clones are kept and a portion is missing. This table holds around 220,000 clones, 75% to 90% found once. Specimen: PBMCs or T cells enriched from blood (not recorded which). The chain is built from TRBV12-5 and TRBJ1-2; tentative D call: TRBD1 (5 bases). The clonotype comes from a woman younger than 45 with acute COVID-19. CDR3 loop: CASGSQQELAGYTF. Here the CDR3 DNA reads TGTGCTAGCGGATCACAACAGGAGCTCGCCGGCTACACCTTC.